This T cell receptor (beta chain) was captured in a study of shared clonotypes between healthy human individuals. The ends lost 0 bases at V and 5 bases at J; junction bases unmatched: 3. Germline CDR1 SGHDT, CDR2 YYEEEE. The CDR3 spans 15 residues. CD8 cells classed as naive were CD45RO-negative and positively selected for CCR7, excluding terminally differentiated effector memory CD45RA+ cells. Study-wide findings and caveats: Clonotype sharing among donors, it was expected, would be affected by sequencing depth. Blood was the only sampled material, and tissue repertoires likely differ. Shared across a few donors were about 4.8% of the naive CD4 clonotypes.

For this clone: Its matching antigen is unknown.

The method was immunoSEQ multiplex PCR; TCRdb's version includes in-frame clones alone and lacks a portion of them. The sample contains 1.5 million to 2.5 million clones, less than 95% of which appear only once. The chain couples TRBV5-6 to TRBJ2-7; 12 bases match TRBD2. Sequenced: naive CD8+ T cells sorted from blood. This clonotype was obtained from a man aged 18 to 35 in good health. The CDR3 nucleotides are TGTGCCAGCAGCTTGGGACTAGCGGGAGTGCACGAGCAGTACTTC. This gives the protein CASSLGLAGVHEQYF.